This T cell receptor (beta chain) was documented in a study of blood T cell repertoires in COVID-19 (dated by TCRdb to 2018 to 2020). Regarding the research as a whole: Samples from collaborators originated in the United States, Italy and Spain and spanned both the acute and convalescent phases of COVID-19. The prospective study material was composed of cDNA or gDNA derived from T cells, B-cell-depleted T cells, or PBMCs. The dataset comprised deeply sampled blood TCRbeta repertoires from subjects exposed to, actively infected with, or recovered from COVID-19. The repertoires were released in a freely available public database meant as a resource for research on the immune response to SARS-CoV-2. The samples were drawn from the first 160 participants of the ongoing ImmuneRACE study and from over a thousand subjects provided by 6 global collaborators. A de-identified subject ID, COVID-19 status, age in years and sex were almost always included in the sample metadata. HLA class I and class II types, where available, came from metadata supplied by the sample provider rather than from assay-based typing. What the work shows at the level of the full study, not this receptor alone: The amount of clinical and demographic metadata varied by source and participant and was provided uncurated.

Samples from volunteer blood donors who had recovered from COVID-19 were contributed by a second Seattle source. Collaborating institutions collected whole blood in K2EDTA tubes following their own protocols. Collaborator samples were shipped for TCRbeta analysis as frozen whole blood, isolated PBMCs, or DNA extracted from either sample type. TCRbeta CDR3 regions were amplified from genomic DNA by means of the immunoSEQ Assay, a bias-controlled multiplex PCR. The authors processed their data as follows. Nucleated cell counts per sample were estimated from amplification of reference gene primers within the assay. To quantify the absolute abundance of each unique TCRbeta CDR3 rearrangement, sequence reads were collapsed and filtered. For each sample, productive Simpson clonality was calculated as the square root of Simpson's diversity index over productive rearrangements. The table was pulled from immuneACCESS by TCRdb, which kept in-frame rearrangements only. Such tables lose some clones; where checked, under half of the loss comes from unresolved V genes, and the rest has no known cause. For V, J and clone size, that table is used; D and trimming come from the DNA. In all, the sample holds 150,000 or so clones, and over 75% of those were seen once. The ten largest clones represent roughly 1.3% of the sample.

Notes on this clone: Which antigen it targets is not known. Base qualities were left out, and no much larger clone turns up one base away.

According to the germline V gene, CDR1 reads MNHEY and CDR2 reads SVGEGT. Including cysteine and phenylalanine, the CDR3 has 18 amino acids. CDR3 DNA is the only sequence kept; it has 54 bases, read in frame from the first base. V is reduced by 3 bases and J by 0 bases, leaving a spacing of 18 bases between them. The TCR comes from a man between 60 and 70 years old who had recovered from COVID-19. Sequenced material: peripheral blood. This receptor chain uses TRBV6-2 or TRBV6-3 and TRBJ1-5, with no confidently assigned D gene. This receptor has the CDR3 CASSYSPNEGVSNQPQHF. The nucleotide sequence is given as TGTGCCAGCAGTTATTCCCCAAACGAAGGAGTTAGCAATCAGCCCCAGCATTTT.